This is a list of T cell receptor beta chains from one sample in a study of beta chain features in type 1 diabetes. The repertoire was sequenced with immunoSEQ multiplex PCR; TCRdb's copy has only in-frame clones and lacks some. Of around 300,000 clones listed, around 7.8% are singletons. The sequencing input was central memory CD4+ T cells from blood. All receptors derive from a woman in her late teens or twenties in good health. CDR3s include the opening cysteine and the closing phenylalanine or tryptophan. Fields, in order: CDR3 protein, V gene, J gene.

CASSKDRAEAFF,TRBV2,TRBJ1-1
CASSRQTGVYNEQFF,TRBV4-1,TRBJ2-1
CASRGTGGITGELFF,TRBV5-4,TRBJ2-2
CASSLNGGEQHF,TRBV13,TRBJ1-5
CASSKTTGNYEQYF,TRBV19,TRBJ2-7
CAWSVRGASAFF,TRBV30,TRBJ1-1
CASSDQRQGVGEAFF,TRBV25-1,TRBJ1-1
CASSYYRTEDGYTF,TRBV7-2,TRBJ1-2
CASSAWGQGETQYF,TRBV9,TRBJ2-5
CASSLGTTGGISYTF,TRBV7-2,TRBJ1-2
CASSQDLLGDTQYF,TRBV4-1,TRBJ2-3
CASSLMAGSSYEQYF,TRBV7-2,TRBJ2-7
CASRKEGLRNTEAFF,TRBV13,TRBJ1-1
CASSRRDRDYNEQFF,TRBV18,TRBJ2-1
CASSSTGGETQYF,TRBV7-9,TRBJ2-5
CASRTSDNEKLFF,TRBV5-1,TRBJ1-4
CASSPAGGDWSTDTQYF,TRBV4-3,TRBJ2-3
CASSSETMNTEAFF,TRBV11-2,TRBJ1-1
CASSEGGTGIWETQYF,TRBV2,TRBJ2-5
CASSQGVWGAGQPQHF,TRBV4-1,TRBJ1-5
CASSFRGGQETQYF,TRBV7-8,TRBJ2-5
CASSPDSAGSPLHF,TRBV9,TRBJ1-6
CASREDANTGELFF,TRBV5-1,TRBJ2-2
CASSLALGDTQYF,TRBV5-4,TRBJ2-3
CASSLGRNQPQHF,TRBV5-6,TRBJ1-5
CASSPGDSGANVLTF,TRBV6-1,TRBJ2-6
CASGDVRTGGQPQHF,TRBV6-5,TRBJ1-5
CASYRDNTGELFF,TRBV6-5,TRBJ2-2
CASSRDRYTEAFF,TRBV27,TRBJ1-1
CASSRGLAGVSNEQFF,TRBV5-6,TRBJ2-1
CASSLASNTYNEQFF,TRBV5-1,TRBJ2-1
CASRARATYNEQFF,TRBV27,TRBJ2-1
CASSGYASGANVLTF,TRBV5-4,TRBJ2-6
CASSQTGRNTEAFF,TRBV7-9,TRBJ1-1
CASSGRDSNQPQHF,TRBV2,TRBJ1-5
CASAAGGTDTQYF,TRBV12-5,TRBJ2-3
CASSLSGWESPLHF,TRBV7-2,TRBJ1-6
CASSRGAANNQPQHF,TRBV7-2,TRBJ1-5
CASSLVNVQPQHF,TRBV5-1,TRBJ1-5
CASSLAAGVTGELFF,TRBV7-3,TRBJ2-2
CASSPSQGGWGYTF,TRBV6-5,TRBJ1-2
CASSYGGHGMGQYF,TRBV6-5,TRBJ2-4
CASSSTGWRETQYF,TRBV7-2,TRBJ2-5
CASSLFRGTDTQYF,TRBV28,TRBJ2-3
CASSFGGTSYNEQFF,TRBV11-3,TRBJ2-1
CASSPSCVSNQPQHF,TRBV7-4,TRBJ1-5
CASSLLGNTDTQYF,TRBV5-4,TRBJ2-3
CASSLEGSYNSPLHF,TRBV7-3,TRBJ1-6
CASSLQGRRGYGYTF,TRBV7-8,TRBJ1-2
CASSQGMHSYNEQFF,TRBV14,TRBJ2-1
CASILGGTDTQYF,TRBV28,TRBJ2-3
CASSPEFGGGPLYNEQFF,TRBV18,TRBJ2-1
CASSRGQGASSPLHF,TRBV7-2,TRBJ1-6
CASRAGTSKYF,TRBV7-2,TRBJ2-3